These T cell receptor beta chains were read from a single sample in a study of T cells after somatic rescue of genetic block. Clones were read by immunoSEQ multiplex PCR, and TCRdb kept only the in-frame ones, dropping some. The sample shows approximately 9,800 clones, about 74% of them seen only once. The sequencing input was peripheral blood mononuclear cells (PBMCs). These receptors all stem from a boy younger than 18. Each CDR3 is given with its conserved first and last residue. A D gene is named only where the DNA matches it firmly. Clone size, where shown, is once, few, many, or a class for clones that have expanded.

CDR3	DNA	size	V	J	length	D
CASIHPPLHLAGNSYEQYF	TGTGCCAGCATTCATCCCCCCCTTCACCTAGCGGGGAACTCCTACGAGCAGTACTTC	NA	TRBV28	TRBJ2-7	19	TRBD2
CAISAGQGTDTQYF	TGTGCCATCAGTGCGGGACAGGGCACAGATACGCAGTATTTT	NA	TRBV10-3	TRBJ2-3	14	TRBD1
CASSQGTGYSSGANVLTF	TGCGCCAGCAGCCAAGGGACAGGCTACTCCTCTGGGGCCAACGTCCTGACTTTC	NA	TRBV4-1	TRBJ2-6	18	TRBD1
CASSRDGGYGYTF	TGTGCCAGCAGCAGGGACGGGGGCTATGGCTACACCTTC	NA	TRBV7-6	TRBJ1-2	13	NA
CASSPGLAGQNEQFF	TGTGCCAGCTCACCTGGGCTAGCGGGACAGAATGAGCAGTTCTTC	NA	TRBV18	TRBJ2-1	15	TRBD2
CAWGQGPYLSNQPQHF	TGTGCCTGGGGACAGGGGCCCTACCTTAGCAATCAGCCCCAGCATTTT	NA	TRBV30	TRBJ1-5	16	TRBD1
CASSPQGASYGYTF	TGCGCCAGCAGCCCACAGGGGGCGAGCTATGGCTACACCTTC	NA	TRBV5-1	TRBJ1-2	14	TRBD1
CASSTRVSTEAFF	TGTGCCAGTAGTACCAGGGTCAGCACTGAAGCTTTCTTT	few	TRBV19	TRBJ1-1	13	NA
CASSFPDRYGYTF	TGTGCCAGCAGCTTCCCAGACCGCTATGGCTACACCTTC	few	TRBV5-6	TRBJ1-2	13	NA
CASRYGRRNTEAFF	TGTGCCAGCCGTTACGGACGGCGGAACACTGAAGCTTTCTTT	NA	TRBV6-5	TRBJ1-1	14	NA